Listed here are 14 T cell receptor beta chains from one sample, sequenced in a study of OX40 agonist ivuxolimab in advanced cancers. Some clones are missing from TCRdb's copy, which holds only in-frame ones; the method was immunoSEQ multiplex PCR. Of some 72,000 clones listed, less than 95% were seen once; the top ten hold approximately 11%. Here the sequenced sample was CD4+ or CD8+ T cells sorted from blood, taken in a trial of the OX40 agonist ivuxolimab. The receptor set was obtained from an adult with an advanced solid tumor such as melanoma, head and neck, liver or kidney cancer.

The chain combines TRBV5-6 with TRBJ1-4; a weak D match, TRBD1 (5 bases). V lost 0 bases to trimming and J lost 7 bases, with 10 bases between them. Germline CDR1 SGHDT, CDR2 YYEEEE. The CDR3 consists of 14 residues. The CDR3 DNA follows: TGTGCCAGCAGCTTGGGTGCGGGGGGTGAAAAACTGTTTTTT. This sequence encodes CASSLGAGGEKLFF.

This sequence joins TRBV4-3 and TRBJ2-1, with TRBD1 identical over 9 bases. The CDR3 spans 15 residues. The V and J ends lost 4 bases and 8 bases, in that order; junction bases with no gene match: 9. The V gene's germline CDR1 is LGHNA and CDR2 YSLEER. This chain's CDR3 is CASSPRDRDSDEQFF. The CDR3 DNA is TGCGCCAGCAGCCCCAGGGACAGGGATTCCGATGAGCAGTTCTTC.

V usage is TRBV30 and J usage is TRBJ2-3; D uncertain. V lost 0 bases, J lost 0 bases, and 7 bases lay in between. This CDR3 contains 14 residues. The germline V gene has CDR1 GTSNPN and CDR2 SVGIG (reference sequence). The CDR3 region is CAWSVPTSTDTQYF. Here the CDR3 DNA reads TGTGCCTGGAGTGTACCCACTAGCACAGATACGCAGTATTTT.

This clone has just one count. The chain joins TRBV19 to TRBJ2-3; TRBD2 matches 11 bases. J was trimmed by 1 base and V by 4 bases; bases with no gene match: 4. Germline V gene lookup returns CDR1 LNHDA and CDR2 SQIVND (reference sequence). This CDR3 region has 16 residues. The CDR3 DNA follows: TGTGCCAGTAGTAAACTAGCGGGGGACGGCACAGATACGCAGTATTTT. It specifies CASSKLAGDGTDTQYF.

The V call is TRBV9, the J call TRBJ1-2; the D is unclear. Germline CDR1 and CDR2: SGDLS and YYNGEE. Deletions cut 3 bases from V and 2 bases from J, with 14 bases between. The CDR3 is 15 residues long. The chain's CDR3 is CASSASASANYGYTF. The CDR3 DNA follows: TGTGCCAGCAGCGCCTCCGCGTCAGCGAACTATGGCTACACCTTC.

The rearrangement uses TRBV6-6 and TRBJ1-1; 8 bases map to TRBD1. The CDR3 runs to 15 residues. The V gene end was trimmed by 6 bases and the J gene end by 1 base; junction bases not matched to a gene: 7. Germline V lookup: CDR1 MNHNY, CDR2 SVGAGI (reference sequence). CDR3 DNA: TGTGCCAGCAGCCTTGCGGGACAGGCGAACACTGAAGCTTTCTTT. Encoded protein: CASSLAGQANTEAFF.

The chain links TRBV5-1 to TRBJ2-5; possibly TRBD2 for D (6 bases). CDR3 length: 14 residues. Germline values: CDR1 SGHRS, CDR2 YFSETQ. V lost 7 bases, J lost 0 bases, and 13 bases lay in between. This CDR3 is CASAVRGNQETQYF. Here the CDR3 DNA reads TGCGCCAGCGCAGTACGGGGGAACCAAGAGACCCAGTACTTC. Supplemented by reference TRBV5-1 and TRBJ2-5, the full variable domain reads KAGVTQTPRYLIKTRGQQVTLSCSPISGHRSVSWYQQTPGQGLQFLFEYFSETQRNKGNFPGRFSGRQFSNSRSEMNVSTLELGDSALYLCASAVRGNQETQYFGPGTRLLVL.

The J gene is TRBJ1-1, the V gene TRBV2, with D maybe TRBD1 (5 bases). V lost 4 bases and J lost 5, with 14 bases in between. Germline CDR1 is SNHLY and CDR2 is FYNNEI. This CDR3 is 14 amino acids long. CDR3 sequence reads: CASSVDGAGTEAFF. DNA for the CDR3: TGTGCCAGCAGTGTGGACGGGGCCGGGACTGAAGCTTTCTTT.

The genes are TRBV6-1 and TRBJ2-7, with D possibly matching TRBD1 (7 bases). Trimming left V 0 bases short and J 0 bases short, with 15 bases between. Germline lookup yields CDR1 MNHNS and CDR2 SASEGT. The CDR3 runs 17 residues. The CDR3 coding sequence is TGTGCCAGCAGTGAAGCGGGGGGACAGTTTAGCTCCTACGAGCAGTACTTC. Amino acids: CASSEAGGQFSSYEQYF.

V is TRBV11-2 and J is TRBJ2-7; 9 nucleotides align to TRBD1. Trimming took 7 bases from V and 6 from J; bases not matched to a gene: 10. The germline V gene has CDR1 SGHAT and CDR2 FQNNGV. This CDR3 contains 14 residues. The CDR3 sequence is CASTSGGTGFEQYF. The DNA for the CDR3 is TGTGCCAGCACCTCGGGCGGGACAGGGTTCGAGCAGTACTTC. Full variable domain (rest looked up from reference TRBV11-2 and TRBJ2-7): EAGVAQSPRYKIIEKRQSVAFWCNPISGHATLYWYQQILGQGPKLLIQFQNNGVVDDSQLPKDRFSAERLKGVDSTLKIQPAKLEDSAVYLCASTSGGTGFEQYFGPGTRLTVT.

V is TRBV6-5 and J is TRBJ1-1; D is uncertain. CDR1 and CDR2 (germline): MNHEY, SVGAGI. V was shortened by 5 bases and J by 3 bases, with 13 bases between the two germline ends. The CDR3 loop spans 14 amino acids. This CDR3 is CASSPWGKDTEAFF. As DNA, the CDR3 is TGTGCCAGCAGTCCTTGGGGAAAGGACACTGAAGCTTTCTTT.

The CDR3 reads CASSFGLATFIDTQYF. The CDR3 nucleotides read TGTGCCAGCAGCTTCGGACTAGCGACCTTCATAGATACGCAGTATTTT. The genes are TRBV5-6 and TRBJ2-3, with 9 bases that match TRBD2. Germline V gives CDR1 SGHDT, CDR2 YYEEEE. V shed 2 bases, J shed 5 bases, and the junction held 9 bases outside the gene matches. This CDR3 has 16 residues.

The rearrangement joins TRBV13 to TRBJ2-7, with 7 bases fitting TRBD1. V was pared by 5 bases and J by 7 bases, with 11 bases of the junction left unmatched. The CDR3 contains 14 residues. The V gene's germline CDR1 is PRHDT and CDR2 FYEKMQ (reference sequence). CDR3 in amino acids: CASSPRGRDDEQYF. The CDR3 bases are TGTGCCAGCAGCCCGAGGGGGCGTGATGATGAGCAGTACTTC.

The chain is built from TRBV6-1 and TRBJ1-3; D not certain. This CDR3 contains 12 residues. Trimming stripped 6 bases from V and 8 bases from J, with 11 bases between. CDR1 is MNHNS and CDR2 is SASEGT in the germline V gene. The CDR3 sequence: CASSRLADTIYF. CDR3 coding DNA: TGTGCCAGCAGCCGGTTGGCGGACACCATATATTTT.